The rows below give T cell receptor beta chains drawn from one sample of a study of blood T cell repertoires in COVID-19. Assay used: immunoSEQ multiplex PCR; TCRdb lists only in-frame clones, some missing. The data contain some 530,000 clones, approximately 90% of them singletons. Sequencing was carried out using PBMCs or T cells enriched from blood (not recorded which). The receptor source for this set is a woman in her sixties who had recovered from COVID-19. The CDR3 runs from the conserved cysteine through the conserved F or W. Fields, in order: D gene, J gene, V gene, CDR3 length, clone size, CDR3 DNA, CDR3 protein. The D gene is left open where the match is weak. The listing skips clone size in some rows; elsewhere it reads once, few, many or a size class.

d_gene: TRBD2; j_gene: TRBJ2-1; v_gene: TRBV4-2; len: 15; abundance: -; CDR3nt: TGTGCCAGCAGCCAAGAAACTAGCGGGGGGCCTGAGCAGTTCTTC; CDR3aa: CASSQETSGGPEQFF
d_gene: -; j_gene: TRBJ1-6; v_gene: TRBV19; len: 14; abundance: -; CDR3nt: TGTGCCAGTAGTATGGGGAGGAATAATTCACCCCTCCACTTT; CDR3aa: CASSMGRNNSPLHF
d_gene: -; j_gene: TRBJ1-2; v_gene: TRBV2; len: 15; abundance: -; CDR3nt: TGTGCCAGCACCTTGGCGGGGATTTTGGGCTATGGCTACACCTTC; CDR3aa: CASTLAGILGYGYTF
d_gene: -; j_gene: TRBJ1-1; v_gene: TRBV12-3/TRBV12-4; len: 12; abundance: -; CDR3nt: TGTGCCAGCAGTTTACTAGGTACTGAAGCTTTCTTT; CDR3aa: CASSLLGTEAFF
d_gene: -; j_gene: TRBJ1-5; v_gene: TRBV27; len: 14; abundance: once; CDR3nt: TGTGCCAGCAGGAGATCACAGGGCAATCAGCCCCAGCATTTT; CDR3aa: CASRRSQGNQPQHF
d_gene: TRBD2; j_gene: TRBJ2-5; v_gene: TRBV5-4; len: 15; abundance: -; CDR3nt: TGTGCCAGCAGCTTCAGACTAGCGGGACAAGAGACCCAGTACTTC; CDR3aa: CASSFRLAGQETQYF
d_gene: -; j_gene: TRBJ2-6; v_gene: TRBV29-1; len: 18; abundance: -; CDR3nt: TGCAGCGTTGGGGGTGGGGCAGCTCTTTCGACCGGGGCCAACGTCCTGACTTTC; CDR3aa: CSVGGGAALSTGANVLTF
d_gene: TRBD1; j_gene: TRBJ1-4; v_gene: TRBV2; len: 15; abundance: -; CDR3nt: TGTGCCAGCACTCAGGGGGCGCTTGGGGATGAAAAACTGTTTTTT; CDR3aa: CASTQGALGDEKLFF
d_gene: -; j_gene: TRBJ1-2; v_gene: TRBV4-1; len: 16; abundance: -; CDR3nt: TGCGCCAGCAGCCAAGTAGGAGGCCGTATAACCTATGGCTACACCTTC; CDR3aa: CASSQVGGRITYGYTF
d_gene: TRBD1; j_gene: TRBJ2-1; v_gene: TRBV10-3; len: 12; abundance: -; CDR3nt: TGTGCCATCAGTCCTACAGGGGGTGAGCAGTTCTTC; CDR3aa: CAISPTGGEQFF
d_gene: TRBD1; j_gene: TRBJ1-2; v_gene: TRBV7-9; len: 16; abundance: -; CDR3nt: TGTGCCAGCAGCCCCTCCGGGACAGGGGGCAACTATGGCTACACCTTC; CDR3aa: CASSPSGTGGNYGYTF
d_gene: TRBD1; j_gene: TRBJ2-1; v_gene: TRBV10-3; len: 14; abundance: -; CDR3nt: TGTGCCAGCCTACAGGGGAGCTCCTACAATGAGCAGTTCTTC; CDR3aa: CASLQGSSYNEQFF
d_gene: -; j_gene: TRBJ2-6; v_gene: TRBV5-1; len: 14; abundance: -; CDR3nt: TGCGCCAGCAGCTCAGGGGTCTGGGCCAACGTCCTGACTTTC; CDR3aa: CASSSGVWANVLTF
d_gene: TRBD1; j_gene: TRBJ1-1; v_gene: TRBV30; len: 14; abundance: -; CDR3nt: TGTGCCTGGAGTTCGCAGGGGGCGAAGCCTGAAGCTTTCTTT; CDR3aa: CAWSSQGAKPEAFF
d_gene: -; j_gene: TRBJ1-1; v_gene: TRBV7-8; len: 14; abundance: -; CDR3nt: TGTGCCAGCAGCTTGGGGGCAGGGAACACTGAAGCTTTCTTT; CDR3aa: CASSLGAGNTEAFF
d_gene: TRBD1; j_gene: TRBJ1-2; v_gene: TRBV10-1; len: 13; abundance: -; CDR3nt: TGCGCCAGCAGTCCCGGGACAGACTATGGCTACACCTTC; CDR3aa: CASSPGTDYGYTF